These 18 T cell receptor beta chains share one sample of origin, sequenced in a study of cytomegalovirus exposure and HLA in healthy donors. PCR used 60 Vbeta primers and 13 Jbeta primers. Using immunoSEQ multiplex PCR, the repertoire was profiled, and TCRdb retains in-frame clones only, with some absent. The sample consists of over 75,000 clones, 79% of them appearing once. The sample consisted of PBMCs. The receptors come from a male donor in good health and CMV-seropositive.

This clone was picked up a small number of times. The chain uses TRBV5-8 and TRBJ1-4; D not resolved. This CDR3 has 16 amino acids. The germline gives CDR1 SGHTS, CDR2 YDEGEE. V was cut by 5 bases and J by 7 bases, with 21 bases left in between. The CDR3 sequence: CASSTTLAARSEKLFF. Written as DNA, the CDR3 is TGTGCCAGCAGTACTACTCTTGCCGCACGTAGTGAAAAACTGTTTTTT.

As to this clone: An end of the junction differs from the germline gene, which may be a read error. CDR3 nucleotides: TGTTCCAGCAATCTAGGGGGGGCCGATGGCTACACCTTC. Protein product: CSSNLGGADGYTF. V is TRBV7-9 and J is TRBJ1-2, with TRBD1 as a possible D gene (6 bases). The CDR3 has 13 amino acids. Per germline, CDR1 SEHNR and CDR2 FQNEAQ (reference sequence).

V and J are TRBV6-1 and TRBJ1-2; D might be TRBD1 (6 bases). This CDR3 has 13 residues. Trimming removed 4 bases at V and 5 bases at J, with 11 bases between. Germline V gene data show CDR1 as MNHNS and CDR2 as SASEGT. Written as DNA, the CDR3 is TGTGCCAGCAGTGCAGGGGCGCGGTATGGCTACACCTTC. Residues: CASSAGARYGYTF.

This chain connects TRBV29-1 to TRBJ1-2; weak D call: TRBD1 (5 bases). Germline V gene sequence: CDR1 SQVTM, CDR2 ANQGSEA. With 6 bases removed from V and 4 bases from J, the gap between germline ends came to 18 bases. The CDR3 is 14 residues long. CDR3 in DNA: TGCAGCGTGCTCCCTTCAGGGCTAGGCTATGGCTACACCTTC. Translated: CSVLPSGLGYGYTF.

This clone has more than one count but fewer than ten. The rearrangement uses TRBV5-1 and TRBJ2-7; the D gene is possibly TRBD1 (5 bases). The CDR3 length is 15 residues. Germline V lookup: CDR1 SGHRS, CDR2 YFSETQ. Trimming removed 0 bases at V and 2 bases at J, with 12 bases between. DNA for the CDR3: TGCGCCAGCAGCTTGGGCGCAGGGTCTCCCTACGAGCAGTACTTC. Its protein is CASSLGAGSPYEQYF. The full variable domain, its missing parts supplied by reference TRBV5-1 and TRBJ2-7, is KAGVTQTPRYLIKTRGQQVTLSCSPISGHRSVSWYQQTPGQGLQFLFEYFSETQRNKGNFPGRFSGRQFSNSRSEMNVSTLELGDSALYLCASSLGAGSPYEQYFGPGTRLTVT.

The chain joins TRBV5-1 to TRBJ1-2, with D hard to call. CDR3 length equals 14 residues. Trimming pared 2 bases from V and 1 base from J, leaving 9 bases between. Germline lookup yields CDR1 SGHRS and CDR2 YFSETQ. CDR3 loop: CASSFSESNYGYTF. DNA for the CDR3: TGCGCCAGCAGCTTTTCGGAGAGTAACTATGGCTACACCTTC.

V is TRBV5-1 and J is TRBJ2-2; possibly TRBD2 for D (7 bases). Per the germline V gene, CDR1 is SGHRS and CDR2 is YFSETQ. The ends were cut back, 5 bases at V and 7 bases at J, with 18 bases in the middle. This CDR3 comprises 15 residues. The CDR3 region is CASSYGRGRIGELFF. CDR3 nucleotides: TGCGCCAGCAGTTACGGGCGGGGGCGAATCGGGGAGCTGTTTTTT.

This rearrangement joins TRBV5-6 to TRBJ1-6; tentative D call: TRBD1 (5 bases). CDR1 and CDR2 from the germline V gene are SGHDT and YYEEEE. CDR3 size: 15 residues. V was shortened by 0 bases and J by 14 bases, with 18 bases between the two germline ends. The CDR3 loop reads CASSLGRGGSSSLHF. DNA of the CDR3: TGTGCCAGCAGCTTGGGTCGGGGGGGGTCTTCGTCCCTCCACTTT.

The chain couples TRBV5-1 to TRBJ2-7; the D gene is possibly TRBD2 (6 bases). The CDR3 sequence is 14 residues long. Germline loops: CDR1 SGHRS, CDR2 YFSETQ. Trimming took 3 bases from V and 3 from J, leaving 13 bases between them. The CDR3 reads CASSSGLEGYEQYF. In DNA, the CDR3 is TGCGCCAGCAGCTCGGGACTCGAGGGCTACGAGCAGTACTTC.

The genes are TRBV9 and TRBJ1-2; D gene unclear. Trimming took 0 bases from V and 0 from J, leaving 6 bases between them. This CDR3 has 14 amino acids. Germline-derived CDR1 and CDR2 are SGDLS and YYNGEE. The CDR3 DNA is TGTGCCAGCAGCGTAGCGCAGTCTAACTATGGCTACACCTTC. It translates to CASSVAQSNYGYTF.

The chain links TRBV7-2 to TRBJ1-1; D is possibly TRBD1 (5 bases). CDR1 is SGHTA, CDR2 FQGNSA, per germline. V was cut by 4 bases and J by 7 bases, with 19 bases left in between. CDR3 length: 15 residues. CDR3 in DNA: TGTGCCAGCAGCTCGAACCTGGGTCGGAGGGGTGAAGCTTTCTTT. Protein sequence: CASSSNLGRRGEAFF.

This chain joins TRBV25-1 and TRBJ2-7; 8 bases match TRBD1. V lost 4 bases to trimming and J lost 2 bases; unmatched junction nucleotides: 4. Germline values: CDR1 MGHDK, CDR2 SYGVNS. This CDR3 contains 14 residues. The CDR3 bases are TGTGCCAGCAGTGGGGACAGGCCCCCCTACGAGCAGTACTTC. This encodes CASSGDRPPYEQYF.

The chain joins TRBV19 to TRBJ1-2; D remains ambiguous. The CDR3 spans 16 residues. The V gene's germline CDR1 is LNHDA and CDR2 SQIVND (reference sequence). Trimming cost V 0 bases and J 6 bases, with 17 bases left between them. Here the CDR3 DNA reads TGTGCCAGTAGTATAGATCACCGAGGGCAGGCTAATGGCTACACCTTC. Amino acid sequence: CASSIDHRGQANGYTF.

The table lists this clone with a few counts. J is TRBJ1-1 and V is TRBV4-2, with a weak D call TRBD1 (5 bases). CDR3 size: 14 residues. Trimming shortened V by 7 bases and J by 2 bases, and 14 bases separated the two germline ends. The germline V gene encodes CDR1 LGHNA and CDR2 YNFKEQ. The CDR3 DNA sequence: TGTGCCAGCAACGAAGGAGGGACCAACACTGAAGCTTTCTTT. This gives the protein CASNEGGTNTEAFF.

V usage is TRBV5-4 and J usage is TRBJ2-1; 12 positions match TRBD2. V was pared by 2 bases and J by 7 bases, with 13 bases of the junction left unmatched. Germline V lookup: CDR1 SGHNT, CDR2 YYREEE (reference sequence). The CDR3 runs to 18 residues. The CDR3 DNA is TGTGCCAGCAGCTTATTGTGGGCTAGCGGGGGGGCTGCAAATGAGCAGTTCTTC. It encodes CASSLLWASGGAANEQFF.

The chain is built from TRBV6-5 and TRBJ2-4, with 7 bases identical to TRBD2. Losses at the gene ends were 7 bases for V and 8 bases for J; bases not matched to a gene: 11. Germline CDR1 MNHEY, CDR2 SVGAGI. There are 14 residues in the CDR3. The CDR3 nucleotides read TGTGCCAGCACTTCCTCGGAGGGAGGGGACATTCAGTACTTC. Residues: CASTSSEGGDIQYF.

V gene TRBV7-9 combines with J gene TRBJ2-7; TRBD2 agrees at 11 bases. Unmatched junction bases numbered 1, after V lost 3 bases and J lost 3 bases. Per the germline V gene, CDR1 is SEHNR and CDR2 is FQNEAQ (reference sequence). The length of the CDR3 is 14 residues. CDR3 DNA sequence: TGTGCCAGCAGCTTTGGGACTAGCGGCTACGAGCAGTACTTC. Encoded protein: CASSFGTSGYEQYF.

This chain links TRBV5-1 with TRBJ2-3, with TRBD2 identical over 16 bases. The CDR3 runs 18 residues. CDR1 is SGHRS and CDR2 is YFSETQ in the germline V gene. V gave up 4 bases and J gave up 2 bases; unmatched junction bases: 7. The CDR3 is CASSVGLAGGSVTDTQYF. The CDR3 nucleotides read TGCGCCAGCAGCGTGGGACTAGCGGGGGGGTCTGTCACAGATACGCAGTATTTT.